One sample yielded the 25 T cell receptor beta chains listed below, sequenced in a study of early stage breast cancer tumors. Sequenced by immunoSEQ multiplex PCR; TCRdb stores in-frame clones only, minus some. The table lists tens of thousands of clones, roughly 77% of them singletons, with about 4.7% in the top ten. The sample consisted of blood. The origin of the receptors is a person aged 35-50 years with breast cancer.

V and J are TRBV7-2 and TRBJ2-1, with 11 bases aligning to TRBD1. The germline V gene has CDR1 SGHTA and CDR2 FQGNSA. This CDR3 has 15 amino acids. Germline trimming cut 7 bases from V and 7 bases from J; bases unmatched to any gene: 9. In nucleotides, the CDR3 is TGTGCCAGCACCATGAGGGACAGGGGGTGGAATGAGCAGTTCTTC. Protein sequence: CASTMRDRGWNEQFF.

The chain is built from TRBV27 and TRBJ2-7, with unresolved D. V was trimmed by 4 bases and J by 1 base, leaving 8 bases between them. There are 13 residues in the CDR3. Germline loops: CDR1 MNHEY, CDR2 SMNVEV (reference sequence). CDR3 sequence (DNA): TGTGCCAGCAGTTGGCGAATTTCCTACGAGCAGTACTTC. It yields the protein CASSWRISYEQYF.

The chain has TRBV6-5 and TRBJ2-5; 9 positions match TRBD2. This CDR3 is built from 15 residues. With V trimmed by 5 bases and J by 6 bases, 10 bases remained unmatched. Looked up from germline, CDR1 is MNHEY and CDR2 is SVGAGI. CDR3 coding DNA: TGTGCCAGCAGTCCCCTAGCGGGAACCCCCCAGACCCAGTACTTC. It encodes CASSPLAGTPQTQYF.

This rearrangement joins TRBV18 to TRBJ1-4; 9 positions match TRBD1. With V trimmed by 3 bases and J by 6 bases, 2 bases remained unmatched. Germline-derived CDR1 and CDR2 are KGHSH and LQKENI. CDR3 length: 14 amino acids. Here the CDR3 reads CASSPGQGYEKLFF. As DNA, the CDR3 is TGTGCCAGCTCACCCGGACAGGGGTATGAAAAACTGTTTTTT.

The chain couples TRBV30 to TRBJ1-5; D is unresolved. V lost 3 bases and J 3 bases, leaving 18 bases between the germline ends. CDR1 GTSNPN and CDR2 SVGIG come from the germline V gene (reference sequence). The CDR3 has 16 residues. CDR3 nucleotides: TGTGCCTGGAGCGAACCTTCAGGAGACTTCAATCAGCCCCAGCATTTT. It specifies CAWSEPSGDFNQPQHF.

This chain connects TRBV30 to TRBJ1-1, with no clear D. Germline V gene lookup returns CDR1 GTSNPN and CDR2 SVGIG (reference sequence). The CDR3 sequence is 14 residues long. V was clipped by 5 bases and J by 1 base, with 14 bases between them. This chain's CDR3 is CAWVRGSGNTEAFF. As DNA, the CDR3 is TGTGCCTGGGTCCGAGGGTCAGGGAACACTGAAGCTTTCTTT. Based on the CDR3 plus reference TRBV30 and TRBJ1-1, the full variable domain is SQTIHQWPATLVQPVGSPLSLECTVEGTSNPNLYWYRQAAGRGLQLLFYSVGIGQISSEVPQNLSASRPQDRQFILSSKKLLLSDSGFYLCAWVRGSGNTEAFFGQGTRLTVV.

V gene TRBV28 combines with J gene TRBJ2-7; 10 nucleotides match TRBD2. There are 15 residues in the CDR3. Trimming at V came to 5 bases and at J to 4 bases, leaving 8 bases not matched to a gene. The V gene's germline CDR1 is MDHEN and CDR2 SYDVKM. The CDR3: CASSPPPSGSYEQYF. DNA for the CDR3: TGTGCCAGCAGTCCGCCCCCTAGCGGGAGTTACGAGCAGTACTTC.

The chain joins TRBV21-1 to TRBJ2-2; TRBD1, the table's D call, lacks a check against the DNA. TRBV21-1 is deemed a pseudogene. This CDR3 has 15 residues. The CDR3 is CASSTRTGDTGELFF. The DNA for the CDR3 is TGTGCCAGCAGCACTCGGACAGGGGACACCGGGGAGCTGTTTTTT.

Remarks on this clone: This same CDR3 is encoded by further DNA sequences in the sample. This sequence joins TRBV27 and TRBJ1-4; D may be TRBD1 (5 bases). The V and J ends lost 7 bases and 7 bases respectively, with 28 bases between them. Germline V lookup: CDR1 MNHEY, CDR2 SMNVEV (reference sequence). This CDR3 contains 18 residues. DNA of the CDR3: TGTGCCAGCAAGGGCACAATCGGACAAGGGGAATGGGCTGAAAAACTGTTTTTT. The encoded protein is CASKGTIGQGEWAEKLFF.

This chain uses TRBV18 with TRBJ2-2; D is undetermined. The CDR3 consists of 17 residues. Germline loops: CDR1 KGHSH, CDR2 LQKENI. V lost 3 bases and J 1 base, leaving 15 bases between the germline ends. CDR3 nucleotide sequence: TGTGCCAGCTCACCTTATTATGACACTTGGAACACCGGGGAGCTGTTTTTT. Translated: CASSPYYDTWNTGELFF.

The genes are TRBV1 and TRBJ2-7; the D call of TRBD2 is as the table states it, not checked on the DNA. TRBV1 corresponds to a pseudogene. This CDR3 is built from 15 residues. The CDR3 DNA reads TGCACTACACTGAGACGGGACTGCCAGGGATACGAGCAGTACTTC. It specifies CTTLRRDCQGYEQYF.

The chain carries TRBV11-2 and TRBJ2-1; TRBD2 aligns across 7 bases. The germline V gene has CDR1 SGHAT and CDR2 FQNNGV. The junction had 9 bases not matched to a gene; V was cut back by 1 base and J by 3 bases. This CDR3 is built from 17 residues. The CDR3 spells CASSLAGSGNYYNEQFF. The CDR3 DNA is TGTGCCAGCAGCTTAGCTGGGAGCGGGAACTACTACAATGAGCAGTTCTTC.

The CDR3 bases are TGCAGCGTCCGCAACCCGAGACAGGGGAAAGATGAGCAGTTCTTC. Translating it yields CSVRNPRQGKDEQFF. This chain uses TRBV29-1 with TRBJ2-1; 8 bases agree with TRBD1. The CDR3 runs to 15 residues. V was clipped by 6 bases and J by 8 bases; unmatched bases: 15. Germline V gives CDR1 SQVTM, CDR2 ANQGSEA.

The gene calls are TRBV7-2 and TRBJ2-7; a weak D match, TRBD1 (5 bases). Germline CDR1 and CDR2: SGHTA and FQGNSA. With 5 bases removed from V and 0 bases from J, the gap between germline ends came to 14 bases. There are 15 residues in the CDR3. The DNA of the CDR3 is TGTGCCAGCAGCCCTCAGGGCAGTTTCTCCTACGAGCAGTACTTC. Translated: CASSPQGSFSYEQYF. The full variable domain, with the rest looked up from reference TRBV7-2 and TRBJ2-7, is GAGVSQSPSNKVTEKGKDVELRCDPISGHTALYWYRQSLGQGLEFLIYFQGNSAPDKSGLPSDRFSAERTGGSVSTLTIQRTQQEDSAVYLCASSPQGSFSYEQYFGPGTRLTVT.

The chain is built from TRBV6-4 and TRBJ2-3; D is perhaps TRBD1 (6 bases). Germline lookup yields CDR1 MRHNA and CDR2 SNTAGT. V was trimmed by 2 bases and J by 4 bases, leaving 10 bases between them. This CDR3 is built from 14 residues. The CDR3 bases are TGTGCCAGCAGTGACGGCCAGGGGTCAGATACGCAGTATTTT. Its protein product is CASSDGQGSDTQYF.

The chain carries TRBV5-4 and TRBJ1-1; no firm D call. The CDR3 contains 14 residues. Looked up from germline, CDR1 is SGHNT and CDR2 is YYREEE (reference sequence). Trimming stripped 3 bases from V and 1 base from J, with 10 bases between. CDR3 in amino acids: CASSSPSENTEAFF. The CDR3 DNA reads TGTGCCAGCAGCTCACCTAGTGAGAACACTGAAGCTTTCTTT. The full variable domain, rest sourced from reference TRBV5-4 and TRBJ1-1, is ETGVTQSPTHLIKTRGQQVTLRCSSQSGHNTVSWYQQALGQGPQFIFQYYREEENGRGNFPPRFSGLQFPNYSSELNVNALELDDSALYLCASSSPSENTEAFFGQGTRLTVV.

DNA for the CDR3: TGTGCCAGCAGTAAAGGACAGAGCTCTCAGCCCCAGCATTTT. Residues: CASSKGQSSQPQHF. The chain links TRBV6-5 to TRBJ1-5; weak D call: TRBD1 (6 bases). CDR3 length equals 14 residues. Germline V gene sequence: CDR1 MNHEY, CDR2 SVGAGI. Deletions cut 5 bases from V and 6 bases from J, with 14 bases between.

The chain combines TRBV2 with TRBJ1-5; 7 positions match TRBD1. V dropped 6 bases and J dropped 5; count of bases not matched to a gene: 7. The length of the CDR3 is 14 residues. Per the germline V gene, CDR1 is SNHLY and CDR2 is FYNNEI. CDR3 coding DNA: TGTGCCAGCAGCCCTGGGACAGACTATCAGCCCCAGCATTTT. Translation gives CASSPGTDYQPQHF.

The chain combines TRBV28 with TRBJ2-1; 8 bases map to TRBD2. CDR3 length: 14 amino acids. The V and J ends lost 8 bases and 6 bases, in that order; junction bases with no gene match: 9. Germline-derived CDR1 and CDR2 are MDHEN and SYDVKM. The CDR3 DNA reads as TGTGCCAGCCGGAGACTAGCGAGGGCCAATGAGCAGTTCTTC. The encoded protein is CASRRLARANEQFF.

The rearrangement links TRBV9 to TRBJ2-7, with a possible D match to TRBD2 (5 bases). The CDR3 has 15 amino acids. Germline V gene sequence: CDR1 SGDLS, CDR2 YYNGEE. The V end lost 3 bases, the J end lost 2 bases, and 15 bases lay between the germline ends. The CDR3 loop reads CASSAESGNAYEQYF. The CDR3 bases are TGTGCCAGCAGCGCCGAGTCGGGGAACGCCTACGAGCAGTACTTC.

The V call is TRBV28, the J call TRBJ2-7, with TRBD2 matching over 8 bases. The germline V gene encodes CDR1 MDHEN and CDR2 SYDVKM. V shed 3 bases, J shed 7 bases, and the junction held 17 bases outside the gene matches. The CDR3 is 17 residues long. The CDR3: CASSFSMRGRPVGEQYF. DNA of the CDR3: TGTGCCAGCAGTTTTTCGATGCGCGGGAGGCCCGTAGGTGAGCAGTACTTC.

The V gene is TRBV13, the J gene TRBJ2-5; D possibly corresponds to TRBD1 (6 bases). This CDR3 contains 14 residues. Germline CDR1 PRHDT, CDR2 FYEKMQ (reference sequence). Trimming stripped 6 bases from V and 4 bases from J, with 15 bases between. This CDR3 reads CASSRRDKRETQYF. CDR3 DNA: TGTGCCAGCAGTCGAAGGGACAAAAGAGAGACCCAGTACTTC. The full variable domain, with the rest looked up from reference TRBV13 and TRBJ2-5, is AAGVIQSPRHLIKEKRETATLKCYPIPRHDTVYWYQQGPGQDPQFLISFYEKMQSDKGSIPDRFSAQQFSDYHSELNMSSLELGDSALYFCASSRRDKRETQYFGPGTRLLVL.

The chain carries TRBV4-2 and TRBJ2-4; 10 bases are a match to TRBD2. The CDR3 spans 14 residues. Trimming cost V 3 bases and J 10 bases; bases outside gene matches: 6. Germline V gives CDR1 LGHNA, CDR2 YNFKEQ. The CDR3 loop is CASSHGTSEAIQYF. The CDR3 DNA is TGTGCCAGCAGCCACGGGACTAGCGAAGCTATTCAGTACTTC.

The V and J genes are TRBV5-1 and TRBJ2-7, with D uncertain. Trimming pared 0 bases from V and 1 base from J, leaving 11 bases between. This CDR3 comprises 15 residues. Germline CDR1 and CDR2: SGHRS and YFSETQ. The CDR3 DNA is TGCGCCAGCAGCTTGGGGCCAGGATGGTCCTACGAGCAGTACTTC. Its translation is CASSLGPGWSYEQYF. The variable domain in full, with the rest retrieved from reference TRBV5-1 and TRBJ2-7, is KAGVTQTPRYLIKTRGQQVTLSCSPISGHRSVSWYQQTPGQGLQFLFEYFSETQRNKGNFPGRFSGRQFSNSRSEMNVSTLELGDSALYLCASSLGPGWSYEQYFGPGTRLTVT.

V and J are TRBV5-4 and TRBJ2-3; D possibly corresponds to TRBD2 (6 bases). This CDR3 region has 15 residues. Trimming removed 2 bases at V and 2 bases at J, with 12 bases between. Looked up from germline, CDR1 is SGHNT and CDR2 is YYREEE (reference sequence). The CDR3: CASSFSGVNTDTQYF. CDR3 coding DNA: TGTGCCAGCAGCTTTTCGGGAGTCAACACAGATACGCAGTATTTT.